Following are 2 T cell receptor beta chains from one sample sequenced in a study of Ad26.COV2.S vaccination and SARS-CoV-2 variants. TCRdb's copy holds only in-frame clones and misses some; the assay was immunoSEQ multiplex PCR. The repertoire consists of roughly 380,000 clones, with about 91% occurring once and the leading ten covering under 5%. The specimen was peripheral blood, collected after recovery from COVID-19. The receptors originated from a human donor who had recovered from COVID-19.

The chain employs TRBV27 and TRBJ2-7; 11 bases are shared with TRBD2. After removal of 3 bases from V and 4 bases from J, the junction contained 5 bases not matched to a gene. The CDR3 is 15 amino acids. The germline V gene has CDR1 MNHEY and CDR2 SMNVEV (reference sequence). The CDR3 bases are TGTGCCAGCAGTTTTAGCGGGGGGGGCCTATACGAGCAGTACTTC. It encodes CASSFSGGGLYEQYF.

V and J are TRBV5-4 and TRBJ2-2; a possible D gene is TRBD2 (5 bases). Germline V gene sequence: CDR1 SGHNT, CDR2 YYREEE (reference sequence). The CDR3 runs to 16 residues. V was pared by 0 bases and J by 0 bases, with 9 bases between. The CDR3 loop is CASSLAGSPNTGELFF. DNA for the CDR3: TGTGCCAGCAGCTTGGCGGGGTCCCCGAACACCGGGGAGCTGTTTTTT. The whole variable domain, remainder taken from reference TRBV5-4 and TRBJ2-2, is ETGVTQSPTHLIKTRGQQVTLRCSSQSGHNTVSWYQQALGQGPQFIFQYYREEENGRGNFPPRFSGLQFPNYSSELNVNALELDDSALYLCASSLAGSPNTGELFFGEGSRLTVL.